A selection of T cell receptor beta chains follows, all from one sample in a study of cytomegalovirus exposure and HLA in healthy donors. Clones were sequenced by immunoSEQ multiplex PCR, and TCRdb holds only the in-frame ones, with some missing. This sample's clone table lists roughly 100,000 clones. The source material was PBMCs. These receptors all stem from a middle-aged man in good health and CMV-seronegative. Each CDR3 is given with its conserved first and last residue. The D gene is left open where the match is weak.

j_call d_call v_call cdr3_aa cdr3_nt
TRBJ2-1 TRBD2 TRBV11-2 CASSVTSGGPGEQFF TGTGCCAGCAGCGTCACTAGCGGGGGACCGGGGGAGCAGTTCTTC
TRBJ2-7 . TRBV19 CASRRGPNYEQYF TGTGCCAGTAGGCGGGGCCCCAACTACGAGCAGTACTTC
TRBJ1-6 . TRBV4-1 CASSPNTGQGSPLHF TGCGCCAGCAGCCCCAATACCGGGCAGGGTTCACCCCTCCACTTT
TRBJ1-3 TRBD1 TRBV6-1 CASRKTGGYGNTIYF TGTGCCAGCAGGAAGACAGGGGGCTATGGAAACACCATATATTTT
TRBJ1-5 TRBD1 TRBV19 CASSRGQGQGQPQHF TGTGCCAGTAGTAGAGGACAGGGCCAGGGTCAGCCCCAGCATTTT
TRBJ2-2 TRBD2 TRBV7-8 CASRLAPAGENTGELFF TGTGCCAGCAGGTTAGCCCCAGCGGGGGAGAACACCGGGGAGCTGTTTTTT
TRBJ2-2 TRBD2 TRBV5-8 CASSLAGGGSGELFF TGTGCCAGCAGCTTGGCGGGGGGAGGCTCCGGGGAGCTGTTTTTT
TRBJ2-2 TRBD1 TRBV6-5 CASSFDRGRELFF TGTGCCAGCAGTTTCGACAGGGGGCGGGAGCTGTTTTTT
TRBJ2-2 . TRBV10-2 CASLLGAGELFF TGCGCCAGTCTTCTAGGTGCCGGGGAGCTGTTTTTT
TRBJ2-5 . TRBV5-1 CASSLGSQETQYF TGCGCCAGCAGCTTGGGGAGTCAAGAGACCCAGTACTTC
TRBJ2-7 . TRBV28 CASSFGGVSYEQYF TGTGCCAGCAGTTTTGGAGGGGTATCCTACGAGCAGTACTTC
TRBJ1-2 . TRBV2 CASLRGYNYGYTF TGTGCCAGCTTGCGGGGGTATAACTATGGCTACACCTTC
TRBJ2-7 TRBD1 TRBV4-1 CASSQKPGTAYEQYF TGCGCCAGCAGCCAAAAGCCGGGGACAGCATACGAGCAGTACTTC
TRBJ1-2 TRBD1 TRBV18 CASSQLQGGGYTF TGTGCCAGCTCACAACTTCAGGGGGGTGGCTACACCTTC
TRBJ1-2 . TRBV7-2 CASSSSLGLLLGGYTF TGTGCCAGCAGCTCTTCGTTGGGCCTGTTGCTGGGTGGCTACACCTTC
TRBJ1-3 . TRBV14 CASSQVSRFSGNTIYF TGTGCCAGCAGCCAAGTGAGCAGGTTCTCTGGAAACACCATATATTTT
TRBJ1-5 . TRBV6-1 CASREGQKKWNQPQHF TGTGCCAGCAGGGAAGGACAGAAAAAGTGGAATCAGCCCCAGCATTTT
TRBJ2-1 TRBD2 TRBV6-4 CASSLAGGTYNEQFF TGTGCCAGCAGTCTAGCGGGGGGCACCTACAATGAGCAGTTCTTC
TRBJ2-3 TRBD2 TRBV10-1 CASTATSGGEDTQYF TGCGCCAGCACCGCGACTAGCGGGGGGGAAGATACGCAGTATTTT
TRBJ2-1 . TRBV5-8 CASSFQGGSYNEQFF TGTGCCAGCAGCTTCCAGGGGGGTTCCTACAATGAGCAGTTCTTC
TRBJ1-1 . TRBV6-1 CASNRGGNTEAFF TGTGCCAGCAACAGAGGGGGTAACACTGAAGCTTTCTTT
TRBJ2-7 TRBD1 TRBV2 CASGQGMSYEQYF TGTGCCAGCGGACAGGGTATGTCCTACGAGCAGTACTTC
TRBJ2-5 . TRBV7-6 CASSLEKTAESTQYF TGTGCCAGCAGCTTAGAAAAAACTGCCGAGTCGACCCAGTACTTC
TRBJ2-1 TRBD2 TRBV11-3 CASSFTSGGHNEQFF TGTGCCAGCAGCTTTACTAGCGGGGGGCACAATGAGCAGTTCTTC
TRBJ1-3 . TRBV7-2 CASSSGRQGNTIYF TGTGCCAGCAGCTCCGGGAGGCAAGGAAACACCATATATTTT
TRBJ2-5 TRBD1 TRBV5-4 CASSLRTGTGRETQYF TGTGCCAGCAGCTTGAGGACCGGGACAGGGAGAGAGACCCAGTACTTC
TRBJ1-1 TRBD1 TRBV11-2 CASSPHRDRENTEAFF TGTGCCAGCAGCCCTCATCGAGACAGGGAGAACACTGAAGCTTTCTTT
TRBJ2-7 . TRBV30 CAWTRKQSYEQYF TGTGCCTGGACCAGAAAACAATCCTACGAGCAGTACTTC
TRBJ1-5 . TRBV6-6 CASSYSGGGSEQPQHF TGTGCCAGCAGTTACTCGGGGGGAGGTTCCGAACAGCCCCAGCATTTT
TRBJ2-1 . TRBV27 CASSLSHNNEQFF TGTGCCAGCAGTCTCTCTCACAACAATGAGCAGTTCTTC
TRBJ2-7 . TRBV27 CASSLLTPYYEQYF TGTGCCAGCAGTTTACTCACGCCCTACTACGAGCAGTACTTC
TRBJ2-1 TRBD2 TRBV2 CASTVKAGLLNEQFF TGTGCCAGCACCGTTAAAGCGGGACTTCTCAATGAGCAGTTCTTC
TRBJ2-1 . TRBV5-1 CASSLDRGTEQFF TGCGCCAGCAGCCTGGATCGGGGGACTGAGCAGTTCTTC
TRBJ2-5 . TRBV5-4 CASSPGPTGIQETQYF TGTGCCAGCAGCCCCGGTCCGACAGGTATTCAAGAGACCCAGTACTTC
TRBJ1-4 TRBD1 TRBV4-3 CASSQDTGDNEKLFF TGCGCCAGCAGCCAAGATACAGGGGATAATGAAAAACTGTTTTTT